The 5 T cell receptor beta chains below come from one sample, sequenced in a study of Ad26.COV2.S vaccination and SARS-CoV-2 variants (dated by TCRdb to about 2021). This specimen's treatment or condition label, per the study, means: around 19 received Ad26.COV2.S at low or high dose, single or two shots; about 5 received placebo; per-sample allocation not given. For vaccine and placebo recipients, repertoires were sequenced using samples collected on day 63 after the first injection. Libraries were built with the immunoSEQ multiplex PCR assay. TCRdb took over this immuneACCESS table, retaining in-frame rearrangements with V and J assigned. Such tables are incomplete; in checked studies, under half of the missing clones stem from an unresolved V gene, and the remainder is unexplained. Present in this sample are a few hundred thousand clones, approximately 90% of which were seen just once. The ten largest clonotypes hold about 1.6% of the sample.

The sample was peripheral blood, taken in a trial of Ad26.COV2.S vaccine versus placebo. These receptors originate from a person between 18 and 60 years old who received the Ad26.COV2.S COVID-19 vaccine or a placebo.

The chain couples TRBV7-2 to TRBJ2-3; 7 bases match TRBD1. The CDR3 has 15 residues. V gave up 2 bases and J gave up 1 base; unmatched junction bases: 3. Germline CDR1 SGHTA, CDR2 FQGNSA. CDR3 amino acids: CASSLRDSRTDTQYF. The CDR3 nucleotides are TGTGCCAGCAGCTTAAGGGACAGCCGCACAGATACGCAGTATTTT.

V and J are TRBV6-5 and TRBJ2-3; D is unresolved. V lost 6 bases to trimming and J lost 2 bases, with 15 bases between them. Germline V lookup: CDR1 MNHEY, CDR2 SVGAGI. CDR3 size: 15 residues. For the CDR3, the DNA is TGTGCCAGCAGACCCAGACTCGCCTCCACAGATACGCAGTATTTT. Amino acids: CASRPRLASTDTQYF.

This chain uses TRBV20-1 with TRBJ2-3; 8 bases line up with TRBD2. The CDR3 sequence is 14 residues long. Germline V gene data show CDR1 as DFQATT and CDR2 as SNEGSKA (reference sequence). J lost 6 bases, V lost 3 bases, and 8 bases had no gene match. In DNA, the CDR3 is TGCAGTGCTAGTAGGCGGGGGGCGATGGATACGCAGTATTTT. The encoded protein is CSASRRGAMDTQYF.

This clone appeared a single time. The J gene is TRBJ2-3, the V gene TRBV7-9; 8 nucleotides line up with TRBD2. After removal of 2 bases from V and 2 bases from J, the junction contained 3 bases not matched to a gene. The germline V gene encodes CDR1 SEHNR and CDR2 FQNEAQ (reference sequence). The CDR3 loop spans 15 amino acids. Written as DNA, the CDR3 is TGTGCCAGCAGCTTACGGGAGGGAGTCACAGATACGCAGTATTTT. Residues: CASSLREGVTDTQYF.

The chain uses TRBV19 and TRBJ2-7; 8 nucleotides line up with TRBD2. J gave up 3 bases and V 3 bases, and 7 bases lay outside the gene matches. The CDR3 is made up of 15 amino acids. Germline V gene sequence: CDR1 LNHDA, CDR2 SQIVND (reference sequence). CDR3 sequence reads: CASSIREGQVYEQYF. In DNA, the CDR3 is TGTGCCAGTAGTATTCGGGAGGGTCAGGTCTACGAGCAGTACTTC.